These T cell receptor beta chains were read from a single sample in a study of blood T cells in healthy people across ages. TCRdb passed the 5' RACE reads through MiXCR, listing each CDR3 protein once. The repertoire includes 1.5 million to 2 million distinct CDR3 sequences, roughly two fifths of them detected once, and about 21% sits in the top ten. The sample consisted of blood. These receptors were obtained from a human donor in good health. CDR3s include the opening cysteine and the closing phenylalanine or tryptophan.

CDR3 protein	V gene	J gene
CASSSILGVTYNEQFF	TRBV7-3	TRBJ2-1
CASSQLELHTGELFF	TRBV4-3	TRBJ2-2
CASSLRGLAGEYNEQFF	TRBV7-2	TRBJ2-1
CASSLRVTVDTEAFF	TRBV5-1	TRBJ1-1
CASSVGILAGGTNEQFF	TRBV9	TRBJ2-1
CASSLKSGIEAFF	TRBV7-8	TRBJ1-1
CASTRGSEETQYF	TRBV6-1	TRBJ2-5
CASSREQFLGYTF	TRBV6-5	TRBJ1-2
CASSTGLLISYGYTF	TRBV3-1	TRBJ1-2
CASSPGQRSTDTQYF	TRBV5-1	TRBJ2-3
CAISAGTSGVLERQYF	TRBV10-3	TRBJ2-7
CASSYVEIQYF	TRBV6-1	TRBJ2-5
CASSLSLPSGPNEKLFF	TRBV5-1	TRBJ1-4
CASSVPSTGSGANVLTF	TRBV9	TRBJ2-6
CASSRRQNEQYF	TRBV12-3/TRBV12-4	NA
CASRIQGSAYEQYF	TRBV5-5	TRBJ2-7
CSAQRTDTQYF	TRBV29-1	TRBJ2-3
CASSLGAAYKDNTQYF	TRBV5-1	TRBJ2-3
CASSHASRQGYGYTF	TRBV6-5	TRBJ1-2
CASSRGTEGYNEQFF	TRBV4-1	TRBJ2-1
CASSLAPGSGANVLTF	TRBV7-3	TRBJ2-6
CASSYSNRAFF	TRBV6-5	TRBJ1-1
CSVGGAASGGNEQFF	TRBV29-1	TRBJ2-1
CASTLTSGGPYNEQFF	TRBV28	TRBJ2-1
CASSWGGSSTDTQYF	TRBV11-2	TRBJ2-3